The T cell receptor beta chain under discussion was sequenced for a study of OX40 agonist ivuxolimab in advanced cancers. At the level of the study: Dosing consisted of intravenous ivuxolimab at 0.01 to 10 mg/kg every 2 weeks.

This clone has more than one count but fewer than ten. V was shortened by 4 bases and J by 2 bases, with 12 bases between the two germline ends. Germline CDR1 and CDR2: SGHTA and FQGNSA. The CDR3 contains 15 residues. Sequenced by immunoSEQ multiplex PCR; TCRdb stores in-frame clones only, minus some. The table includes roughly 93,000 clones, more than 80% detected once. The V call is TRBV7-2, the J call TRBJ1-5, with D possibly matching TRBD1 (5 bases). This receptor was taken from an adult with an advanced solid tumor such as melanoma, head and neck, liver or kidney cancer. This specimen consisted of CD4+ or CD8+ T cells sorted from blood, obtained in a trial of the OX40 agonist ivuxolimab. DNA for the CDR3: TGTGCCAGCAGCTCCGACAGTTCTGGCAATCAGCCCCAGCATTTT. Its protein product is CASSSDSSGNQPQHF.